This note documents a single TCR beta chain sequence. Its antigen target is currently unknown. No base quality values were provided; no much bigger clone lies one nucleotide off. The sample comes from a study of chemoradiotherapy in HPV16-positive cancers (dated by TCRdb to between 2021 and 2023). Some background on the complete study: Candidate HPV-specific T-cell clones and common TCR motifs were defined by functional T-cell assays performed on cells from a couple of HPV16-positive patients. The study asked whether T-cell immunity to the HPV oncoproteins E6 and E7 changes during chemoradiotherapy and whether this immunity affects survival. The candidate HPV-specific TCRs and motifs were then tracked in TCR repertoires from 86 patients with HPV-related cancers.

Broader findings and caveats from the paper: Expansion of candidate HPV-specific clones and E7-related TCR motifs was observed in the tumor microenvironment during treatment, whereas no such expansion was observed for non-HPV-specific T cells. Only two HPV16-positive patients were used to derive the functional definition of HPV-specific T cells, and the survival association was reported for HPV16-positive patients. In HPV16-positive patients, expansion of HPV-responsive T cells during chemoradiotherapy was associated with improved recurrence-free survival.

The library came from the immunoSEQ multiplex PCR assay. Drawn from immuneACCESS, this table holds only the in-frame rearrangements with V and J called that TCRdb kept. Clones are partly lost; checked studies trace under half to an unresolved V gene and leave the rest unexplained. A total of about 29,000 clones appear in this sample, over 85% of them only once. The ten largest make up 15% to 20% of the sample. Because repertoires were sampled repeatedly during chemoradiotherapy, clonal expansion in the tumor microenvironment could be followed. The germline V gene specifies MGHRA as CDR1 and YSYEKL as CDR2. The CDR3 starts with the cysteine, ends with the phenylalanine, and has 17 residues. Only the CDR3 region is kept as DNA, spanning 51 bases read in frame from base 1. V is reduced by 1 base and J by 2 bases, leaving a spacing of 15 bases between them.

This receptor chain uses TRBV4-1 and TRBJ1-5; too little of a D gene remains to name it. The input for sequencing was blood, taken from a patient who underwent chemoradiotherapy. This TCR derives from a human donor with HPV-associated anogenital cancer. The CDR3 protein is CASSQVVGYEGNQPQHF. The DNA reads TGCGCCAGCAGCCAAGTTGTAGGGTACGAGGGCAATCAGCCCCAGCATTTT.